This T cell receptor beta chain was sequenced in a study of T cell responses to AZD1222 COVID-19 vaccine. Study as a whole: Second-dose timings of about 4 or about 12 weeks were pooled. General study findings and limits: In all cases, repertoires were sampled only after the peak T cell response. At 160-218 and 743-854, vaccine-associated CD4 TCRs were dominant, and they spanned spike. White British people made up most donors, females outnumbered males, and clonal diversity was possibly underestimated.

Produced via immunoSEQ multiplex PCR; TCRdb's table is partial and in-frame only. This table has roughly 120,000 clones, about 87% appearing once. Comment on this clone: The antigen remains unidentified.

V was shortened by 3 bases and J by 4 bases, with 15 bases between the two germline ends. CDR1 is LNHNV and CDR2 is YYDKDF in the germline V gene (reference sequence). The CDR3 length is 15 residues. This sample comprised peripheral blood, obtained on day 0 of AZD1222 vaccination. This receptor was obtained from an adult in good health. The V call is TRBV15, the J call TRBJ1-2; D perhaps matches TRBD1 (5 bases). CDR3 in DNA: TGTGCCACCAGCAGGCGAGAAGGGGTTGGCTATGGCTACACCTTC. This sequence encodes CATSRREGVGYGYTF.